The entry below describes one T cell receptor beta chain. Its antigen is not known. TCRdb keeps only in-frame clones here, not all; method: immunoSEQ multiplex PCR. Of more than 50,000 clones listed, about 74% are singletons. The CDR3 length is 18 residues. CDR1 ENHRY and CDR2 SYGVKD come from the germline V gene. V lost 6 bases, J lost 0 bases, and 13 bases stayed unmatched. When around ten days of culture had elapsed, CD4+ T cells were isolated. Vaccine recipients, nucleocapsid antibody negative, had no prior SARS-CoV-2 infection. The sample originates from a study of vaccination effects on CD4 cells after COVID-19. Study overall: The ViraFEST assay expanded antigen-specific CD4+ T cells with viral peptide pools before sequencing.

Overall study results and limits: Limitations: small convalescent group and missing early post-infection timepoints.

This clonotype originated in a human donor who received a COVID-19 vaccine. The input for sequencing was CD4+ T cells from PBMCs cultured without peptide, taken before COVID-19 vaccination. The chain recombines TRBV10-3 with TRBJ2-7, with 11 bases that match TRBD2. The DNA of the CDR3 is TGTGCCATCAGCGCCGGGACTAGCGGCGGTTATTCCTCCTACGAGCAGTACGTC. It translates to CAISAGTSGGYSSYEQYV.